The 23 T cell receptor beta chains below were found in one sample sequenced in a study of CD4 T cell repertoires in COVID-19. The antigens for these receptors are not known. Sequencing used immunoSEQ multiplex PCR; TCRdb keeps in-frame clones, though not all of them. The sample includes around 530 clones, 22% of them seen just once. Recombinant SARS-CoV-2 spike or nucleoprotein, presented by autologous monocytes, stimulated the CFSE-labeled cells. Source: circulating follicular helper CD4+ T cells, cultured in vitro, taken after recovery from COVID-19. Every receptor here comes from a human donor who had COVID-19.

This clone is large by share. This chain links TRBV5-4 with TRBJ2-7; the match to TRBD1 covers 7 bases. V shed 2 bases and J 2 bases; nucleotides not matched to a gene: 4. Germline CDR1 reads SGHNT; CDR2 reads YYREEE (reference sequence). The CDR3 consists of 14 residues. The CDR3: CASSFGQAAYEQYF. CDR3 sequence (DNA): TGTGCCAGCAGCTTTGGACAGGCAGCCTACGAGCAGTACTTC.

This clone was found a few times. The chain joins TRBV28 to TRBJ2-6, with D unresolved. Trimming took 6 bases from V and 4 from J, leaving 10 bases between them. This CDR3 contains 14 residues. The germline V gene encodes CDR1 MDHEN and CDR2 SYDVKM. CDR3 in amino acids: CASRPGSGANVLTF. CDR3 DNA sequence: TGTGCCAGCAGGCCCGGCTCCGGGGCCAACGTCCTGACTTTC.

V usage is TRBV6-1 and J usage is TRBJ1-2, with D unclear. The length of the CDR3 is 13 residues. V lost 7 bases to trimming and J lost 8 bases, with 17 bases between them. CDR1 and CDR2 from the germline V gene are MNHNS and SASEGT. CDR3 region: CASTSLDTEGYTF. In DNA, the CDR3 is TGTGCCAGCACCTCACTCGACACAGAGGGCTACACCTTC.

In this sample, this clone is large. This chain joins TRBV11-2 and TRBJ2-1, with D perhaps being TRBD1 or TRBD2 (6 bases each). V gave up 1 base and J gave up 15 bases, with 13 bases separating them. The CDR3 consists of 12 residues. The germline V gene has CDR1 SGHAT and CDR2 FQNNGV. The CDR3 nucleotides read TGTGCCAGCAGCTTAGGAGGAGAGGGGGGGTTCTTC. The encoded protein is CASSLGGEGGFF.

V and J are TRBV24-1 and TRBJ2-3, with 8 bases that match TRBD2. V was clipped by 7 bases and J by 1 base; unmatched bases: 6. CDR1 and CDR2 (germline): KGHDR, SFDVKD. This CDR3 spans 15 amino acids. The CDR3 coding sequence is TGTGCCACCAGCGGGGGGGGACTGCGCACAGATACGCAGTATTTT. As protein: CATSGGGLRTDTQYF.

In its sample, this clone is large. V is TRBV11-1 and J is TRBJ2-5; TRBD1 aligns across 9 bases. From germline, CDR1 is SGHAT and CDR2 FQDESV (reference sequence). Trimming at V came to 5 bases and at J to 4 bases, leaving 5 bases not matched to a gene. There are 14 residues in the CDR3. CDR3 region: CASSITGGLETQYF. CDR3 nucleotide sequence: TGTGCCAGCAGCATTACAGGGGGCTTAGAGACCCAGTACTTC.

This chain joins TRBV6-2 or TRBV6-3 and TRBJ1-1, with TRBD1 identical over 9 bases. CDR1 is MNHEY and CDR2 is SVGEGT in the germline V gene. Trimming removed 5 bases from V and 5 bases from J; junction bases left unmatched: 12. The CDR3 totals 16 residues. The CDR3 coding sequence is TGTGCCAGCAGTCCCCCAACAGACAGGGGGGGGACTGAAGCTTTCTTT. It encodes CASSPPTDRGGTEAFF.

In its sample, this clone is medium-sized. The V gene is TRBV7-9, the J gene TRBJ1-2; D is ambiguous. Germline V CDR1 and CDR2: SEHNR, FQNEAQ (reference sequence). V lost 0 bases and J 4 bases, leaving 12 bases between the germline ends. The CDR3 runs 15 residues. CDR3 amino acids: CASSLAAGHGYGYTF. The CDR3, as DNA: TGTGCCAGCAGCTTAGCGGCGGGCCATGGCTATGGCTACACCTTC.

This clone came up a few times. V is TRBV6-6 and J is TRBJ1-2; D is uncertain. V was pared by 7 bases and J by 8 bases, with 17 bases between. The CDR3 loop spans 13 amino acids. Germline assignment: CDR1 MNHNY and CDR2 SVGAGI (reference sequence). The CDR3 coding sequence is TGTGCCAGCACCTCACTCGACACAGAGGGCTACACCTTC. Translation: CASTSLDTEGYTF.

This clone is medium-sized (0.01 to 0.1%) in the sample. The V and J genes are TRBV25-1 and TRBJ2-2, with a possible D match to TRBD1 (5 bases). The CDR3 sequence is 13 residues long. In germline, CDR1 is MGHDK, CDR2 SYGVNS. V lost 8 bases and J lost 0, with 7 bases in between. The CDR3 DNA is TGTGCCAGCCGACAGACGAACACCGGGGAGCTGTTTTTT. It is translated as CASRQTNTGELFF.

Concerning this clone: Additional DNA sequences in this sample encode the identical CDR3. The chain employs TRBV7-2 and TRBJ1-2, with a possible D match to TRBD1 (5 bases). CDR3 length: 13 amino acids. Germline CDR1 reads SGHTA; CDR2 reads FQGNSA. With 1 base removed from V and 4 bases from J, the gap between germline ends came to 7 bases. The CDR3 spells CASSLEGRYGYTF. The CDR3 DNA reads as TGTGCCAGCAGCTTAGAGGGACGCTATGGCTACACCTTC.

This clone was detected only a few times. The V gene is TRBV11-2, the J gene TRBJ2-2, with D unresolved. The germline CDR1 and CDR2 sequences are SGHAT and FQNNGV. Trimming left V 4 bases short and J 0 bases short, with 12 bases between. CDR3 length: 16 amino acids. The CDR3 reads CASSSIRPANTGELFF. The CDR3 DNA reads as TGTGCCAGCAGCTCCATTCGCCCAGCGAACACCGGGGAGCTGTTTTTT. Variable domain in full (rest from reference TRBV11-2 and TRBJ2-2): EAGVAQSPRYKIIEKRQSVAFWCNPISGHATLYWYQQILGQGPKLLIQFQNNGVVDDSQLPKDRFSAERLKGVDSTLKIQPAKLEDSAVYLCASSSIRPANTGELFFGEGSRLTVL.

The chain has TRBV5-5 and TRBJ2-5; D unclear. The CDR3 contains 14 residues. With 0 bases removed from V and 7 bases from J, the gap between germline ends came to 13 bases. Germline V lookup: CDR1 SGHKS, CDR2 YYEKEE (reference sequence). CDR3 region: CASSLGGSGPTQYF. CDR3 coding DNA: TGTGCCAGCAGCTTGGGCGGCTCCGGCCCGACCCAGTACTTC.

The chain has TRBV6-5 and TRBJ1-4; D may be TRBD1 (5 bases). V shed 2 bases and J shed 3 bases, with 10 bases lying between them. Looked up from germline, CDR1 is MNHEY and CDR2 is SVGAGI. CDR3 length: 15 residues. CDR3 residues: CASSYPGAANEKLFF. CDR3 DNA: TGTGCCAGCAGTTACCCCGGGGCGGCTAATGAAAAACTGTTTTTT.

By proportion, this clone is large. This chain joins TRBV24-1 and TRBJ2-2; 8 nucleotides line up with TRBD1. V gave up 10 bases and J gave up 3 bases; unmatched junction bases: 6. Germline V gene lookup returns CDR1 KGHDR and CDR2 SFDVKD. This CDR3 is built from 14 residues. CDR3 in amino acids: CATSGTGYTGELFF. The CDR3 DNA sequence: TGTGCCACTTCCGGGACAGGCTACACCGGGGAGCTGTTTTTT.

In this sample, this clone turned up a few times. V and J are TRBV10-3 and TRBJ1-3; D is unclear. V lost 4 bases and J 0 bases, leaving 10 bases between the germline ends. The CDR3 contains 15 residues. The germline V gene has CDR1 ENHRY and CDR2 SYGVKD. The CDR3 DNA follows: TGTGCCATCAGTGCGGACGTTAGCTCTGGAAACACCATATATTTT. Its translation: CAISADVSSGNTIYF.

As regards this clone: The same CDR3 can be traced to other DNA sequences in this sample. V gene TRBV7-8 combines with J gene TRBJ2-1; D call uncertain. V lost 5 bases and J 7 bases, leaving 6 bases between the germline ends. The CDR3 totals 11 residues. Germline CDR1 reads SGHVS; CDR2 reads FQNEAQ. The CDR3, as DNA: TGTGCCAGCAGCCTCGCAAATGAGCAGTTCTTC. Protein sequence: CASSLANEQFF.

The chain carries TRBV25-1 and TRBJ2-5, with TRBD1 matching 10 bases. V gave up 6 bases and J gave up 5 bases; unmatched junction bases: 6. The germline CDR1 and CDR2 sequences are MGHDK and SYGVNS. The CDR3 spans 14 residues. The CDR3 DNA follows: TGTGCCAGCAGGGGACAGGGGATCTCGGAGACCCAGTACTTC. Translated: CASRGQGISETQYF.

By sample fraction, this clone is medium-sized. J is TRBJ1-4 and V is TRBV5-1; no clear D. This CDR3 has 15 residues. From germline, CDR1 is SGHRS and CDR2 YFSETQ. V lost 1 base and J lost 0, with 7 bases in between. Here the CDR3 DNA reads TGCGCCAGCAGCTTGATGTCTGCAACTAATGAAAAACTGTTTTTT. Its protein is CASSLMSATNEKLFF.

The rearrangement uses TRBV6-1 and TRBJ1-5; D is undetermined. Trimming removed 10 bases at V and 3 bases at J, with 16 bases between. CDR1 is MNHNS, CDR2 SASEGT, per germline. CDR3 length: 14 residues. The CDR3 DNA reads TGTGCCACCATAGCCCCCAGGCCCAATCAGCCCCAGCATTTT. It specifies CATIAPRPNQPQHF.

This chain links TRBV4-2 with TRBJ2-3, with unresolved D. Germline CDR1 is LGHNA and CDR2 is YNFKEQ. CDR3 length: 13 amino acids. V lost 0 bases to trimming and J lost 7 bases, with 8 bases between them. The CDR3 bases are TGTGCCAGCAGCCAAGATCTCGTGTATACGCAGTATTTT. Translated: CASSQDLVYTQYF.

The rearrangement links TRBV15 to TRBJ2-2; D tentatively fits TRBD1 or TRBD2 (5 bases each). The CDR3 spans 16 residues. V shed 5 bases and J shed 1 base, with 14 bases lying between them. Germline CDR1 LNHNV, CDR2 YYDKDF (reference sequence). The CDR3 sequence: CATSAHRGQNTGELFF. CDR3 in DNA: TGTGCCACCAGCGCACACCGGGGCCAGAACACCGGGGAGCTGTTTTTT.

The chain joins TRBV7-3 to TRBJ2-2, with 8 nucleotides matching TRBD1. CDR1 and CDR2 from the germline V gene are SGHTA and FQGTGA. V dropped 4 bases and J dropped 6; count of bases not matched to a gene: 10. The CDR3 is made up of 16 amino acids. The CDR3 loop is CASSSPGTGRSGELFF. The DNA for the CDR3 is TGTGCCAGCAGCTCCCCCGGGACAGGTCGTTCCGGGGAGCTGTTTTTT.